The 3 T cell receptor beta chains given below trace back to one sample, sequenced in a study of follicular helper T cells after annual influenza vaccination. TCRdb keeps only in-frame clones here, not all; method: immunoSEQ multiplex PCR. The sample has roughly 8,000 clones, approximately 87% seen once. Time point reported: 2014-2015 season, 7 days after vaccination. The source material was CXCR5+ CD38- circulating T follicular helper cells from blood, sampled 7 days after influenza vaccination. Subset indicated: circulating Tfh, non-naive CD4+CXCR5+PD-1+ (ICOS+CD38+ or ICOS-CD38-). Receptor source: an adult who received the influenza vaccine.

V and J are TRBV29-1 and TRBJ2-7; D might be TRBD1 (6 bases). Between the trimmed V and J ends, which lost 6 bases and 8 bases, there was a span of 14 bases. CDR3 length equals 11 residues. Germline CDR1 SQVTM, CDR2 ANQGSEA. The CDR3 DNA reads as TGCAGCGTCGGGCTCGGACAGCAGCAGTACTTC. Translation: CSVGLGQQQYF.

The chain uses TRBV28 and TRBJ1-3; 7 positions match TRBD1. From germline, CDR1 is MDHEN and CDR2 SYDVKM. After removal of 10 bases from V and 4 bases from J, the junction contained 10 bases not matched to a gene. CDR3 length equals 14 residues. Here the CDR3 reads CATGTAFLGNTIYF. For the CDR3, the DNA is TGTGCCACTGGGACAGCCTTCTTGGGAAACACCATATATTTT.

This chain links TRBV10-1 with TRBJ2-1; D might be TRBD2 (5 bases). V was trimmed by 0 bases and J by 3 bases, leaving 15 bases between them. Per the germline V gene, CDR1 is WNHNN and CDR2 is SYGVQD (reference sequence). The CDR3 is made up of 17 amino acids. The CDR3: CASSESIAHGGYNEQFF. CDR3 bases: TGCGCCAGCAGTGAGTCGATAGCCCACGGAGGCTACAATGAGCAGTTCTTC.